The rows below give T cell receptor beta chains drawn from one sample of a study of blood T cell repertoires in COVID-19. Clones were read by immunoSEQ multiplex PCR, and TCRdb kept only the in-frame ones, dropping some. The sample shows 70,000 to 90,000 clones, 75% to 90% of them seen only once. Specimen: peripheral blood. These receptors all stem from a man in his fifties or sixties with acute or convalescent COVID-19. The CDR3 runs from the conserved cysteine through the conserved F or W. D genes are given only for firm matches. For some rows the clone size is stated as once, few or many, or as a class when expanded; others skip it.

v_call: TRBV12-3/TRBV12-4
j_call: TRBJ1-5
clone_size: NA
d_call: NA
cdr3_aa: CASKHENQPQHF
cdr3_nt: TGTGCCAGCAAACATGAAAATCAGCCCCAGCATTTT

v_call: TRBV19
j_call: TRBJ1-1
clone_size: NA
d_call: NA
cdr3_aa: CASSNSMNTEAFF
cdr3_nt: TGTGCCAGTAGTAACAGCATGAACACTGAAGCTTTCTTT

v_call: TRBV5-1
j_call: TRBJ1-5
clone_size: NA
d_call: NA
cdr3_aa: CASSSTGGGNQPQHF
cdr3_nt: TGCGCCAGCAGCTCCACGGGGGGCGGCAATCAGCCCCAGCATTTT

v_call: TRBV9
j_call: TRBJ1-2
clone_size: NA
d_call: TRBD1
cdr3_aa: CASSARDSTLYGYTF
cdr3_nt: TGTGCCAGCAGCGCCCGGGACAGCACATTGTATGGCTACACCTTC

v_call: TRBV10-3
j_call: TRBJ2-2
clone_size: NA
d_call: NA
cdr3_aa: CAISDTNTGELFF
cdr3_nt: TGTGCCATCAGTGACACAAACACCGGGGAGCTGTTTTTT

v_call: TRBV28
j_call: TRBJ1-2
clone_size: NA
d_call: TRBD1
cdr3_aa: CASRPNRGRGYGYTF
cdr3_nt: TGTGCCAGCAGACCGAACAGGGGGCGAGGCTATGGCTACACCTTC

v_call: TRBV7-8
j_call: TRBJ1-2
clone_size: NA
d_call: NA
cdr3_aa: CASSYGGVFGYTF
cdr3_nt: TGTGCCAGCAGCTACGGAGGGGTTTTTGGCTACACCTTC

v_call: TRBV6-4
j_call: TRBJ2-1
clone_size: NA
d_call: TRBD2
cdr3_aa: CASSVLAGGLGEQFF
cdr3_nt: TGTGCCAGCAGCGTACTAGCGGGGGGGCTCGGTGAGCAGTTCTTC

v_call: TRBV5-4
j_call: TRBJ1-1
clone_size: NA
d_call: TRBD1
cdr3_aa: CASSWDRFGTEAFF
cdr3_nt: TGTGCCAGCAGCTGGGACAGGTTTGGGACTGAAGCTTTCTTT

v_call: TRBV30
j_call: TRBJ1-3
clone_size: once
d_call: NA
cdr3_aa: CAWRGGLGGGNTIYF
cdr3_nt: TGTGCCTGGAGAGGAGGCCTTGGAGGCGGAAACACCATATATTTT

v_call: TRBV19
j_call: TRBJ2-3
clone_size: NA
d_call: NA
cdr3_aa: CASSVSPGSTDTQYF
cdr3_nt: TGTGCCAGTAGTGTGTCTCCGGGGAGCACAGATACGCAGTATTTT

v_call: TRBV7-9
j_call: TRBJ2-1
clone_size: NA
d_call: TRBD2
cdr3_aa: CASSLVRLAGGSNEQFF
cdr3_nt: TGTGCCAGCAGCTTAGTGCGACTAGCGGGAGGGAGCAATGAGCAGTTCTTC

v_call: TRBV5-1
j_call: TRBJ2-1
clone_size: NA
d_call: NA
cdr3_aa: CASSLVTDNEQFF
cdr3_nt: TGCGCCAGCAGCTTGGTAACAGACAATGAGCAGTTCTTC

v_call: TRBV2
j_call: TRBJ1-3
clone_size: NA
d_call: NA
cdr3_aa: CASSLQATGNTIYF
cdr3_nt: TGTGCCAGCAGTTTACAGGCGACTGGAAACACCATATATTTT

v_call: TRBV27
j_call: TRBJ2-7
clone_size: NA
d_call: NA
cdr3_aa: CASSSPRYEQYF
cdr3_nt: TGTGCCAGCAGTTCCCCCCGCTACGAGCAGTACTTC

v_call: TRBV6-2/TRBV6-3
j_call: TRBJ2-1
clone_size: NA
d_call: TRBD2
cdr3_aa: CASSYVLAGDNEQFF
cdr3_nt: TGTGCCAGCAGTTATGTGCTAGCGGGGGACAATGAGCAGTTCTTC

v_call: TRBV7-9
j_call: TRBJ2-1
clone_size: NA
d_call: TRBD1
cdr3_aa: CASRADRGSYNEQFF
cdr3_nt: TGTGCCAGCAGGGCTGACAGGGGCTCCTACAATGAGCAGTTCTTC

v_call: TRBV20-1
j_call: TRBJ1-1
clone_size: NA
d_call: NA
cdr3_aa: CSAYLNTEAFF
cdr3_nt: TGCAGTGCATATCTGAACACTGAAGCTTTCTTT

v_call: TRBV9
j_call: TRBJ1-1
clone_size: NA
d_call: TRBD1
cdr3_aa: CASSSGGQVATEAFF
cdr3_nt: TGTGCCAGCAGCTCAGGGGGCCAGGTTGCCACTGAAGCTTTCTTT

v_call: TRBV2
j_call: TRBJ1-1
clone_size: few
d_call: NA
cdr3_aa: CASSESARGFGAEAFF
cdr3_nt: TGTGCCAGCAGTGAATCTGCCAGAGGGTTTGGCGCTGAAGCTTTCTTT

v_call: TRBV6-1
j_call: TRBJ1-5
clone_size: NA
d_call: TRBD1
cdr3_aa: CASSEGRGDRGHQPQHF
cdr3_nt: TGTGCCAGCAGTGAAGGGAGAGGGGACAGAGGGCATCAGCCCCAGCATTTT

v_call: TRBV2
j_call: TRBJ2-5
clone_size: NA
d_call: NA
cdr3_aa: CASSSIRGLEETQYF
cdr3_nt: TGTGCCAGCAGCTCCATCCGGGGTCTGGAAGAGACCCAGTACTTC

v_call: TRBV9
j_call: TRBJ2-3
clone_size: NA
d_call: TRBD1
cdr3_aa: CASSEGDRAGSTQYF
cdr3_nt: TGTGCCAGCAGCGAGGGGGACAGGGCCGGGAGTACGCAGTATTTT

v_call: TRBV5-1
j_call: TRBJ2-1
clone_size: NA
d_call: NA
cdr3_aa: CASSREGTGPRNEQFF
cdr3_nt: TGCGCCAGCAGCAGAGAAGGGACTGGGCCACGCAATGAGCAGTTCTTC

v_call: TRBV6-5
j_call: TRBJ1-3
clone_size: NA
d_call: TRBD1
cdr3_aa: CASSYSTGATGNTIYF
cdr3_nt: TGTGCCAGCAGTTACTCGACAGGGGCCACTGGAAACACCATATATTTT

v_call: TRBV18
j_call: TRBJ2-5
clone_size: once
d_call: TRBD1
cdr3_aa: CASSQRQGAQETQYF
cdr3_nt: TGTGCCAGCTCACAACGACAGGGTGCCCAAGAGACCCAGTACTTC

v_call: TRBV5-4
j_call: TRBJ1-6
clone_size: NA
d_call: TRBD1
cdr3_aa: CASSPGQGATYNSPLHF
cdr3_nt: TGTGCCAGCAGCCCGGGACAGGGGGCCACCTATAATTCACCCCTCCACTTT

v_call: TRBV9
j_call: TRBJ1-1
clone_size: NA
d_call: TRBD1
cdr3_aa: CASSPQKQGVNTEAFF
cdr3_nt: TGTGCCAGCAGCCCCCAGAAACAGGGGGTGAACACTGAAGCTTTCTTT

v_call: TRBV30
j_call: TRBJ1-6
clone_size: once
d_call: NA
cdr3_aa: CAWSPKSYNSPLHF
cdr3_nt: TGTGCCTGGAGCCCCAAGAGCTATAATTCACCCCTCCACTTT

v_call: TRBV11-3
j_call: TRBJ2-1
clone_size: NA
d_call: TRBD2
cdr3_aa: CASSFSSGSTNEQFF
cdr3_nt: TGTGCCAGCAGCTTCTCTAGCGGGAGCACGAATGAGCAGTTCTTC

v_call: TRBV6-2/TRBV6-3
j_call: TRBJ2-5
clone_size: NA
d_call: TRBD1
cdr3_aa: CASSNRGRVETQYF
cdr3_nt: TGTGCCAGCAGCAACAGGGGGCGCGTAGAGACCCAGTACTTC

v_call: TRBV2
j_call: TRBJ1-1
clone_size: NA
d_call: NA
cdr3_aa: CASSEALYEAFF
cdr3_nt: TGTGCCAGCAGTGAAGCGCTATATGAAGCTTTCTTT

v_call: TRBV3-1/TRBV3-2
j_call: TRBJ1-2
clone_size: NA
d_call: NA
cdr3_aa: CASSPRTDNYGYTF
cdr3_nt: TGTGCCAGCAGCCCTCGGACAGACAACTATGGCTACACCTTC

v_call: TRBV7-2
j_call: TRBJ2-1
clone_size: NA
d_call: TRBD2
cdr3_aa: CASSLVDKAGDEQFF
cdr3_nt: TGTGCCAGCAGCTTAGTGGATAAGGCGGGGGATGAGCAGTTCTTC

v_call: TRBV5-1
j_call: TRBJ2-2
clone_size: NA
d_call: NA
cdr3_aa: CASSLDSAGELFF
cdr3_nt: TGCGCCAGCAGCTTGGATTCTGCCGGGGAGCTGTTTTTT

v_call: TRBV6-2/TRBV6-3
j_call: TRBJ2-1
clone_size: NA
d_call: NA
cdr3_aa: CASSTLGLGFGEQFF
cdr3_nt: TGTGCCAGCAGTACTCTGGGACTGGGTTTCGGTGAGCAGTTCTTC

v_call: TRBV15
j_call: TRBJ1-2
clone_size: NA
d_call: TRBD1
cdr3_aa: CATSRERNTGTGRGGYTF
cdr3_nt: TGTGCCACCAGCAGAGAGCGCAACACCGGGACAGGCCGAGGGGGCTACACCTTC

v_call: TRBV20-1
j_call: TRBJ1-2
clone_size: few
d_call: NA
cdr3_aa: CSASSLEWGYTF
cdr3_nt: TGCAGTGCTAGTTCCTTGGAGTGGGGCTACACCTTC

v_call: TRBV19
j_call: TRBJ1-2
clone_size: NA
d_call: NA
cdr3_aa: CASTPTGDANYGYTF
cdr3_nt: TGTGCCAGTACCCCGACAGGAGATGCTAACTATGGCTACACCTTC

v_call: TRBV6-4
j_call: TRBJ1-1
clone_size: NA
d_call: NA
cdr3_aa: CASRPEPAGVEAFF
cdr3_nt: TGTGCCAGCAGACCGGAACCGGCGGGCGTTGAAGCTTTCTTT

v_call: TRBV5-1
j_call: TRBJ1-4
clone_size: NA
d_call: TRBD1
cdr3_aa: CASSPGTGRANEKLFF
cdr3_nt: TGCGCCAGCAGTCCCGGGACAGGGCGGGCTAATGAAAAACTGTTTTTT

v_call: TRBV7-9
j_call: TRBJ2-3
clone_size: few
d_call: TRBD2
cdr3_aa: CASSQESGRGTDTQYF
cdr3_nt: TGTGCCAGCAGTCAAGAAAGCGGGAGGGGCACAGATACGCAGTATTTT

v_call: TRBV7-9
j_call: TRBJ1-2
clone_size: once
d_call: NA
cdr3_aa: CASSLILAYGYTF
cdr3_nt: TGTGCCAGCAGCTTAATTCTAGCCTATGGCTACACCTTC

v_call: TRBV12-5
j_call: TRBJ2-1
clone_size: NA
d_call: NA
cdr3_aa: CASGLVTRGNEQFF
cdr3_nt: TGTGCTAGTGGTTTGGTAACGCGGGGCAATGAGCAGTTCTTC

v_call: TRBV19
j_call: TRBJ1-2
clone_size: NA
d_call: NA
cdr3_aa: CASSMTGNYGYTF
cdr3_nt: TGTGCCAGTAGTATGACTGGGAACTATGGCTACACCTTC